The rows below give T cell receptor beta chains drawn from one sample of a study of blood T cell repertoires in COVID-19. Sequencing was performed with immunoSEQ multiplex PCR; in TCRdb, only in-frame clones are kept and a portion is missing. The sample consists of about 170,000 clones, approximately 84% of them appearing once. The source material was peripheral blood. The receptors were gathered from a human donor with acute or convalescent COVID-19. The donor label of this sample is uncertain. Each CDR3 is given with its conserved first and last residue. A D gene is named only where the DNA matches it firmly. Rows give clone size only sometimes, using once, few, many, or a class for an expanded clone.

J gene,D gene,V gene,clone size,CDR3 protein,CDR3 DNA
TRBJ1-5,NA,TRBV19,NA,CASSFGQGHQPQHF,TGTGCCAGTAGCTTCGGGCAGGGGCATCAGCCCCAGCATTTT
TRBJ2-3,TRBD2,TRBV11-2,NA,CASSLLAGGPDTQYF,TGTGCCAGCAGCTTACTAGCGGGGGGGCCGGATACGCAGTATTTT
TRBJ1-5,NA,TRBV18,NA,CASSPGDYQPQHF,TGTGCCAGCTCACCAGGCGACTATCAGCCCCAGCATTTT
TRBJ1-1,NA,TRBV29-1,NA,CSAVLYMNTEAFF,TGCAGCGCTGTCCTGTACATGAACACTGAAGCTTTCTTT
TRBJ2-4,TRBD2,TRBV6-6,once,CASSVTGGRDPIQYF,TGTGCCAGCAGTGTGACTGGCGGGAGGGATCCCATTCAGTACTTC
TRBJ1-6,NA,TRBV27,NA,CASRSSYNSPLHF,TGTGCCAGCAGGAGCTCCTATAATTCACCCCTCCACTTT
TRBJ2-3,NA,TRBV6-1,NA,CASSDTGGDAQYF,TGTGCCAGCAGTGATACAGGGGGGGATGCGCAGTATTTT
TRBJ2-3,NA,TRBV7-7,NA,CASSPRGLTDTQYF,TGTGCTAGCAGCCCCCGGGGTCTCACAGATACGCAGTATTTT
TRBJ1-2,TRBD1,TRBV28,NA,CASGGTGATYGYTF,TGTGCCAGCGGCGGGACAGGGGCTACCTATGGCTACACCTTC
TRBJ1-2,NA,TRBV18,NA,CASSPFGGDYGYTF,TGTGCCAGCTCACCATTCGGGGGAGACTATGGCTACACCTTC
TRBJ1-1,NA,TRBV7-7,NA,CASGVDRNTEAFF,TGTGCTAGCGGCGTAGACAGGAACACTGAAGCTTTCTTT
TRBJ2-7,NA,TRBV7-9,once,CASSLREGTAWYF,TGTGCCAGCAGCTTAAGAGAAGGAACAGCTTGGTACTTC
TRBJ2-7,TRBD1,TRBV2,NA,CASKGAFLTYEQYF,TGTGCCAGCAAGGGGGCCTTCCTCACCTACGAGCAGTACTTC
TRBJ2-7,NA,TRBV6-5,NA,CASSYSGPGRYEQYF,TGTGCCAGCAGTTACTCGGGGCCAGGCAGGTACGAGCAGTACTTC
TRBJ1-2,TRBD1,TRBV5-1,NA,CASSLQGQGSYGYTF,TGCGCCAGCAGCTTGCAGGGACAGGGGAGCTATGGCTACACCTTC
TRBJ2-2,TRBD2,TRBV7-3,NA,CASSFFDGLAGGPNTGELFF,TGTGCCAGCAGCTTCTTCGACGGACTAGCGGGAGGGCCGAACACCGGGGAGCTGTTTTTT
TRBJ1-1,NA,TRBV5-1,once,CASSLGQGMNTEAFF,TGCGCCAGCAGCTTGGGTCAGGGGATGAACACTGAAGCTTTCTTT
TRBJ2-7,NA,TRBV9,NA,CASSVGGAFPNEQYF,TGTGCCAGCAGCGTAGGCGGCGCTTTCCCCAACGAGCAGTACTTC
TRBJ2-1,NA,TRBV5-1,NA,CASSLGLLANDEQFF,TGCGCCAGCAGCTTGGGGTTACTAGCCAACGATGAGCAGTTCTTC
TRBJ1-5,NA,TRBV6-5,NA,CASRPGLYNQPQHF,TGTGCCAGCAGGCCGGGACTCTACAATCAGCCCCAGCATTTT
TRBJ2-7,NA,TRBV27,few,CASSRWGAEQYF,TGTGCCAGCAGCCGTTGGGGAGCCGAGCAGTACTTC
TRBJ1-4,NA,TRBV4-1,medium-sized,CASSQGVLLNEKLFF,TGCGCCAGCAGCCAAGGCGTCCTCCTTAATGAAAAACTGTTTTTT
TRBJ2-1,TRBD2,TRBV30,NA,CAWSVRGRAYNEQFF,TGTGCCTGGAGTGTACGCGGGAGAGCCTACAATGAGCAGTTCTTC
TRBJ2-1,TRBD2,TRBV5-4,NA,CASSSGTSGRWGAVDQFF,TGTGCCAGCAGCTCCGGGACTAGCGGGAGGTGGGGGGCAGTAGATCAGTTCTTC
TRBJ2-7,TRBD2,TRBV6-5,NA,CASSPPGLVWLYF,TGTGCCAGCAGTCCCCCGGGACTAGTATGGTTGTACTTC
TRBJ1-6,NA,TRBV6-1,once,CASSEALGGNSPLHF,TGTGCCAGCAGTGAAGCGCTGGGGGGGAATTCACCCCTCCACTTT
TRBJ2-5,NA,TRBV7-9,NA,CASSFPEGTQYF,TGTGCCAGCAGCTTTCCGGAGGGGACCCAGTACTTC
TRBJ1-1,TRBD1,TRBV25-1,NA,CASSQTGGRTEAFF,TGTGCCAGCAGCCAAACAGGGGGCCGCACTGAAGCTTTCTTT
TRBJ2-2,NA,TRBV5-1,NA,CASSWDTLGGELFF,TGCGCCAGCAGCTGGGACACCCTCGGCGGGGAGCTGTTTTTT